This entry features one TCR beta chain sequence. Source study methods: The assay estimated nucleated cells by amplifying reference gene primers. The protocol was immunoSEQ multiplex PCR, while the TCRdb copy is restricted to in-frame clones and leaves out a portion. V, J and clone size are taken as reported in that table, and D and trimming were inferred from the DNA itself. The sample has roughly 41,000 clones, more than 75% seen once. This entry comes from a study of blood T cell repertoires in COVID-19. Looking at the study overall: Samples of COVID-19 (acute and convalescent) were obtained from the United States, Italy and Spain. PBMCs, B-cell-depleted T cells, or T cells were the source of the cDNA or gDNA that made up the material.

The sample was peripheral blood. The sequence derives from a human donor in a cohort sampled during active COVID-19.

The CDR3 region has the DNA TGTGCTAGTGGTTTGGTCCAGAATGTGAACACTGAAGCTTTCTTT. Its translation is CASGLVQNVNTEAFF. The V gene is TRBV12-5, the J gene TRBJ1-1; D gene ambiguous. Trimming cost V 0 bases and J 0 bases, with 8 bases left between them. This CDR3 has 15 residues. The germline gives CDR1 LGHNT, CDR2 FRNRAP.